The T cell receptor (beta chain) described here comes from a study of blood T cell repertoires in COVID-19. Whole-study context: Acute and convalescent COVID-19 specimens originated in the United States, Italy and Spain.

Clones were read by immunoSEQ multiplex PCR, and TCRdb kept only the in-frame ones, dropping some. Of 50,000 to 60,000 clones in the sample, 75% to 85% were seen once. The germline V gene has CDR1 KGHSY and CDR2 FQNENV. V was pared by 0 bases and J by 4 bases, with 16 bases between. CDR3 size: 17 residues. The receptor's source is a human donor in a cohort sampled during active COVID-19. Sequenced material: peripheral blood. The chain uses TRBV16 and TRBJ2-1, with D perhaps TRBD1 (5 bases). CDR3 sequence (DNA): TGTGCCAGCAGCCAATCGTGGGGCCTAGTGGGATACAATGAGCAGTTCTTC. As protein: CASSQSWGLVGYNEQFF.